These 29 T cell receptor beta chains share one sample of origin, sequenced in a study of shared T cell receptors in the human thymus. Sequencing was performed with immunoSEQ multiplex PCR; in TCRdb, only in-frame clones are kept and a portion is missing. The sample shows 630,000 or so clones, approximately 87% of them seen only once. This sample was also put to use in a study of human thymus T cells.

The sample consisted of thymocytes. These receptors all stem from a boy under two years old with a congenital heart defect.

V is TRBV29-1 and J is TRBJ2-3; D perhaps matches TRBD1 (6 bases). Germline V gene data show CDR1 as SQVTM and CDR2 as ANQGSEA. The CDR3 spans 16 residues. V was shortened by 6 bases and J by 2 bases, with 21 bases between the two germline ends. The CDR3 spells CSVRPVQGLDTDTQYF. CDR3 DNA: TGCAGCGTCCGACCCGTACAGGGATTGGACACAGATACGCAGTATTTT.

The V call is TRBV27, the J call TRBJ2-7, with 10 bases matching TRBD2. This CDR3 has 15 amino acids. The germline CDR1 and CDR2 sequences are MNHEY and SMNVEV (reference sequence). With V trimmed by 5 bases and J by 4 bases, 8 bases remained unmatched. The CDR3 is CASSQEREGPYEQYF. The CDR3 DNA sequence: TGTGCCAGCAGTCAGGAGCGGGAGGGCCCATACGAGCAGTACTTC.

This clone was seen a single time. This chain links TRBV5-5 with TRBJ1-2; TRBD1 might be the D (5 bases). Germline V gene data show CDR1 as SGHKS and CDR2 as YYEKEE (reference sequence). The CDR3 contains 14 residues. Trimming pared 0 bases from V and 8 bases from J, leaving 14 bases between. The CDR3 DNA is TGTGCCAGCAGCTTGGTGGGGGGGTCCCGCGGCTACACCTTC. Amino acids: CASSLVGGSRGYTF.

This chain links TRBV15 with TRBJ2-7; TRBD1 is a possible D gene (6 bases). The CDR3 is 16 amino acids. The germline gives CDR1 LNHNV, CDR2 YYDKDF (reference sequence). Trimming cost V 5 bases and J 2 bases, with 19 bases left between them. The CDR3 is CATSATKPDSPYEQYF. CDR3 DNA sequence: TGTGCCACCAGCGCCACCAAGCCGGACAGTCCCTACGAGCAGTACTTC.

This clone has just one count. This sequence joins TRBV12-5 and TRBJ2-3; 7 nucleotides align to TRBD2. Trimming at V came to 5 bases and at J to 3 bases, leaving 8 bases not matched to a gene. The CDR3 sequence is 15 residues long. The V gene's germline CDR1 is LGHNT and CDR2 FRNRAP. The CDR3, as DNA: TGTGCTAGTGGTCCCTCTGGCGGGAGAACAGATACGCAGTATTTT. Residues: CASGPSGGRTDTQYF.

The V call is TRBV5-1, the J call TRBJ2-5, with 9 positions matching TRBD2. Germline V gives CDR1 SGHRS, CDR2 YFSETQ. The CDR3 is 16 residues long. V lost 5 bases and J lost 5; bases outside the gene matches: 13. In nucleotides, the CDR3 is TGCGCCAGCAGAAACGTTCTAGCGGGATACTTGGAGACCCAGTACTTC. Translation gives CASRNVLAGYLETQYF. Together with reference TRBV5-1 and TRBJ2-5, the CDR3 gives the full variable domain: KAGVTQTPRYLIKTRGQQVTLSCSPISGHRSVSWYQQTPGQGLQFLFEYFSETQRNKGNFPGRFSGRQFSNSRSEMNVSTLELGDSALYLCASRNVLAGYLETQYFGPGTRLLVL.

The V call is TRBV4-3, the J call TRBJ2-5, with a possible D match to TRBD2 (5 bases). The CDR3 sequence is 15 residues long. The germline V and J ends were trimmed by 3 bases and 5 bases, with 16 bases remaining between them. Per the germline V gene, CDR1 is LGHNA and CDR2 is YSLEER. CDR3 region: CASSQIRVGGETQYF. CDR3 nucleotides: TGCGCCAGCAGCCAGATCCGCGTCGGCGGGGAGACCCAGTACTTC.

V is TRBV10-2 and J is TRBJ2-7; 9 nucleotides line up with TRBD2. The CDR3 extends over 15 amino acids. Germline CDR1 is WSHSY and CDR2 is SAAADI. The V gene end was trimmed by 3 bases and the J gene end by 3 bases; junction bases not matched to a gene: 6. This CDR3 reads CASSDMAGGGYEQYF. The CDR3 DNA follows: TGCGCCAGCAGTGACATGGCGGGAGGGGGCTACGAGCAGTACTTC.

This chain joins TRBV5-1 and TRBJ2-3, with TRBD2 matching 7 bases. CDR3 length: 20 amino acids. Germline V gene lookup returns CDR1 SGHRS and CDR2 YFSETQ. The V and J ends lost 0 bases and 8 bases, in that order; junction bases with no gene match: 24. CDR3 nucleotides: TGCGCCAGCAGCTTGGCAGGCAAAAGGTTGTCTTCAGCGGGGCGGGGTACGCAGTATTTT. It yields the protein CASSLAGKRLSSAGRGTQYF.

This clone was detected a few times. The chain employs TRBV18 and TRBJ1-2; TRBD1 is a possible D gene (6 bases). This CDR3 is 15 amino acids long. Deletions cut 0 bases from V and 3 bases from J, with 11 bases between. The germline V gene has CDR1 KGHSH and CDR2 LQKENI. The CDR3: CASSPPGAAHYGYTF. For the CDR3, the DNA is TGTGCCAGCTCACCACCGGGGGCAGCCCACTATGGCTACACCTTC.

This clone was seen only a few times. The chain carries TRBV4-1 and TRBJ2-1; no clear D gene. CDR1 is MGHRA, CDR2 YSYEKL, per germline. V was clipped by 0 bases and J by 5 bases, with 14 bases between them. This CDR3 contains 16 residues. CDR3 region: CASSQDLANYDNEQFF. In DNA, the CDR3 is TGCGCCAGCAGCCAAGACCTGGCAAACTATGACAATGAGCAGTTCTTC.

The CDR3 reads CASSTPPNFGQGDTEAFF. The CDR3 DNA follows: TGTGCCAGCAGCACTCCCCCCAATTTTGGACAGGGGGACACTGAAGCTTTCTTT. The rearrangement joins TRBV5-6 to TRBJ1-1; 10 bases are shared with TRBD1. The junction had 15 bases not matched to a gene; V was cut back by 4 bases and J by 3 bases. The germline gives CDR1 SGHDT, CDR2 YYEEEE. The CDR3 totals 18 residues.

The chain links TRBV6-6 to TRBJ1-6; D is unresolved. V was cut by 7 bases and J by 9 bases, with 19 bases left in between. In germline, CDR1 is MNHNY, CDR2 SVGAGI (reference sequence). CDR3 size: 15 residues. Here the CDR3 DNA reads TGTGCCAGCATCAGATCGAGGGAGGGTGGTTCACCCCTCCACTTT. Translated: CASIRSREGGSPLHF.

The CDR3 nucleotides are TGTGCCAGCAGCCAAGAACGGGGGGGGGACACTGAAGCTTTCTTT. Its translation: CASSQERGGDTEAFF. The rearrangement uses TRBV14 and TRBJ1-1; D is perhaps TRBD1 (5 bases). The CDR3 is made up of 15 amino acids. Looked up from germline, CDR1 is SGHDN and CDR2 is FVKESK. Trimming left V 0 bases short and J 3 bases short, with 11 bases between.

The V call is TRBV27, the J call TRBJ2-7, with 10 bases fitting TRBD1. The CDR3 is 16 residues long. From germline, CDR1 is MNHEY and CDR2 SMNVEV (reference sequence). V lost 1 base and J lost 3; bases outside the gene matches: 6. The CDR3 spells CASSLYHDRGHYEQYF. CDR3 coding DNA: TGTGCCAGCAGTTTATACCATGACAGGGGGCACTACGAGCAGTACTTC.

The J gene is TRBJ2-7, the V gene TRBV27; TRBD1 aligns across 9 bases. J gave up 3 bases and V 5 bases, and 11 bases lay outside the gene matches. There are 16 residues in the CDR3. Germline CDR1 is MNHEY and CDR2 is SMNVEV (reference sequence). The CDR3 nucleotides are TGTGCCAGCAGTCCGACAGGGGGGATACCCATCTACGAGCAGTACTTC. It yields the protein CASSPTGGIPIYEQYF.

V usage is TRBV5-1 and J usage is TRBJ2-3, with TRBD2 matching over 12 bases. Germline-derived CDR1 and CDR2 are SGHRS and YFSETQ. This CDR3 contains 16 residues. J gave up 6 bases and V 4 bases, and 9 bases lay outside the gene matches. The CDR3 region is CASSAALAGGPDTQYF. The CDR3 DNA reads TGCGCCAGCAGCGCGGCTCTAGCGGGAGGGCCCGATACGCAGTATTTT.

A remark on this clone: Other DNA variants within this sample encode the same CDR3. The rearrangement joins TRBV27 to TRBJ2-1; D is perhaps TRBD1 (6 bases). CDR1 is MNHEY, CDR2 SMNVEV, per germline (reference sequence). The CDR3 length is 15 residues. Trimming removed 0 bases at V and 5 bases at J, with 11 bases between. The CDR3 spells CASSLSGGAHNEQFF. The CDR3 DNA sequence: TGTGCCAGCAGTTTATCAGGGGGAGCCCACAATGAGCAGTTCTTC.

This clone occurred a few times. V and J are TRBV27 and TRBJ2-3; tentative D call: TRBD2 (5 bases). The germline CDR1 and CDR2 sequences are MNHEY and SMNVEV (reference sequence). V was clipped by 3 bases and J by 0 bases, with 16 bases between them. This CDR3 is 17 amino acids long. The CDR3 sequence: CASSFISGRTSTDTQYF. CDR3 DNA sequence: TGTGCCAGCAGTTTTATAAGTGGGAGAACCAGCACAGATACGCAGTATTTT.

The V and J genes are TRBV18 and TRBJ2-7; 7 nucleotides agree with TRBD1. CDR3 length: 15 amino acids. The germline V gene has CDR1 KGHSH and CDR2 LQKENI. After removal of 2 bases from V and 2 bases from J, the junction contained 6 bases not matched to a gene. The DNA for the CDR3 is TGTGCCAGCTCACCAGCAGGGGGTCCTACCTACGAGCAGTACTTC. Translation: CASSPAGGPTYEQYF. Filled out from reference TRBV18 and TRBJ2-7, the complete variable domain reads NAGVMQNPRHLVRRRGQEARLRCSPMKGHSHVYWYRQLPEEGLKFMVYLQKENIIDESGMPKERFSAEFPKEGPSILRIQQVVRGDSAAYFCASSPAGGPTYEQYFGPGTRLTVT.

The genes are TRBV5-6 and TRBJ2-7; tentative D call: TRBD1 (6 bases). Trimming removed 5 bases from V and 7 bases from J, with 28 bases in between. The CDR3 extends over 17 amino acids. Germline CDR1 and CDR2: SGHDT and YYEEEE. The CDR3 reads CASSLAGAGTTSGEQYF. DNA of the CDR3: TGTGCCAGCAGTCTGGCGGGCGCCGGGACAACGTCGGGGGAGCAGTACTTC. The complete variable domain, with remaining parts taken from reference TRBV5-6 and TRBJ2-7, reads DAGVTQSPTHLIKTRGQQVTLRCSPKSGHDTVSWYQQALGQGPQFIFQYYEEEERQRGNFPDRFSGHQFPNYSSELNVNALLLGDSALYLCASSLAGAGTTSGEQYFGPGTRLTVT.

This clone has just one count. J is TRBJ1-1 and V is TRBV2, with TRBD1 matching over 8 bases. CDR1 SNHLY and CDR2 FYNNEI come from the germline V gene. The CDR3 extends over 14 amino acids. J gave up 4 bases and V 4 bases, and 5 bases lay outside the gene matches. CDR3 region: CASSVGGQGTEAFF. CDR3 DNA sequence: TGTGCCAGCAGTGTCGGAGGACAGGGCACTGAAGCTTTCTTT. The variable domain in full, with the rest retrieved from reference TRBV2 and TRBJ1-1, is EPEVTQTPSHQVTQMGQEVILRCVPISNHLYFYWYRQILGQKVEFLVSFYNNEISEKSEIFDDQFSVERPDGSNFTLKIRSTKLEDSAMYFCASSVGGQGTEAFFGQGTRLTVV.

V and J are TRBV4-2 and TRBJ1-3; D ambiguous. This CDR3 is built from 17 residues. Trimming took 0 bases from V and 4 from J, leaving 16 bases between them. CDR1 is LGHNA, CDR2 YNFKEQ, per germline. The CDR3 bases are TGTGCCAGCAGCCAAGATAAGGAGATACCCTGGGGAAACACCATATATTTT. Translating gives CASSQDKEIPWGNTIYF.

V gene TRBV9 combines with J gene TRBJ2-3; 8 positions agree with TRBD1. The CDR3 has 16 residues. V trimming: 4 bases; J trimming: 3 bases; junction bases outside the gene matches: 10. Germline V gene lookup returns CDR1 SGDLS and CDR2 YYNGEE. This CDR3 is CASSIDRGQATDTQYF. The CDR3 DNA reads TGTGCCAGCAGCATCGACAGGGGTCAAGCAACAGATACGCAGTATTTT.

The chain recombines TRBV11-2 with TRBJ1-2, with 8 bases lining up with TRBD1. The CDR3 loop spans 15 amino acids. The trim removed 4 bases at V and 3 bases at J, leaving 7 bases unmatched. The V gene's germline CDR1 is SGHAT and CDR2 FQNNGV. The CDR3 DNA follows: TGTGCCAGCAGCTCGAAGACAGGGGCGGACTATGGCTACACCTTC. This codes for CASSSKTGADYGYTF.

A single count supports this clone. The chain has TRBV5-1 and TRBJ2-3; 12 nucleotides align to TRBD2. The ends lost 0 bases at V and 0 bases at J; junction bases unmatched: 8. The CDR3 spans 19 residues. Germline values: CDR1 SGHRS, CDR2 YFSETQ. The CDR3, as DNA: TGCGCCAGCAGCTTGGCCTTGGGACTAGCGGGTCCTAGCACAGATACGCAGTATTTT. Translated: CASSLALGLAGPSTDTQYF.

The rearrangement links TRBV14 to TRBJ1-1; 10 bases line up with TRBD1. Germline-derived CDR1 and CDR2 are SGHDN and FVKESK. This CDR3 contains 13 residues. V shed 6 bases and J 4 bases; nucleotides not matched to a gene: 2. This CDR3 reads CASSRTGGTEAFF. The CDR3 bases are TGTGCCAGCAGTCGGACAGGGGGCACTGAAGCTTTCTTT.

This clone was counted a few times. The rearrangement links TRBV16 to TRBJ1-6, with D possibly matching TRBD1 (5 bases). Per the germline V gene, CDR1 is KGHSY and CDR2 is FQNENV. V lost 4 bases and J lost 6, with 16 bases in between. This CDR3 region has 16 residues. The chain's CDR3 is CASSPNLTVPNSPLHF. The CDR3 bases are TGTGCCAGCAGCCCGAACCTGACAGTCCCTAATTCACCCCTCCACTTT. Based on the CDR3 plus reference TRBV16 and TRBJ1-6, the full variable domain is GEEVAQTPKHLVRGEGQKAKLYCAPIKGHSYVFWYQQVLKNEFKFLISFQNENVFDETGMPKERFSAKCLPNSPCSLEIQATKLEDSAVYFCASSPNLTVPNSPLHFGNGTRLTVT.

The V gene is TRBV29-1, the J gene TRBJ2-1, with 9 bases lining up with TRBD2. Unmatched junction bases numbered 17, after V lost 7 bases and J lost 10 bases. Germline-derived CDR1 and CDR2 are SQVTM and ANQGSEA. The CDR3 has 15 amino acids. The CDR3 DNA is TGCAGCGCTACGAGACTCCATAGCGGGAGCAGGGAGCAGTTCTTC. Translation gives CSATRLHSGSREQFF.